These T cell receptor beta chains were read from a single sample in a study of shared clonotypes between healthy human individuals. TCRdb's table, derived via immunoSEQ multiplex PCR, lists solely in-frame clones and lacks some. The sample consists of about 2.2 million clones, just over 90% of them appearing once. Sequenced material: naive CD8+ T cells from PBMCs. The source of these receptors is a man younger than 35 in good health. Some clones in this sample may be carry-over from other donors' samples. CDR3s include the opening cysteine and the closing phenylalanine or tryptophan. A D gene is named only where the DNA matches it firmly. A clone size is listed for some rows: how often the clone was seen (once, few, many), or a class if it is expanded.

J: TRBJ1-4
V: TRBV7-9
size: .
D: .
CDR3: CASSLRGLGALEKLFF
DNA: TGTGCCAGCAGCTTACGCGGCCTTGGAGCTTTGGAAAAACTGTTTTTT

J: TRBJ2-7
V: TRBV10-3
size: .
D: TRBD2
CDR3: CAISLTSGGSSYEQYF
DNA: TGTGCCATCAGTCTGACTAGCGGGGGAAGCTCCTACGAGCAGTACTTC

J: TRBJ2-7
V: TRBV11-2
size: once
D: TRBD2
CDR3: CASSLFLAGAYEQYF
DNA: TGTGCCAGCAGCTTATTTCTAGCGGGGGCCTACGAGCAGTACTTC

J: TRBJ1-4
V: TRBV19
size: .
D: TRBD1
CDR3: CASSSQTGHNEKLFF
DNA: TGTGCCAGTAGTTCTCAGACAGGGCACAATGAAAAACTGTTTTTT

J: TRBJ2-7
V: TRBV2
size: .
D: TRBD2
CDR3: CASIRLTSGDTYEQYF
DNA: TGTGCCAGCATACGCCTCACTAGCGGGGATACCTACGAGCAGTACTTC

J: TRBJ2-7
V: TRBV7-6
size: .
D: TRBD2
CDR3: CASSLPAGTGEQYF
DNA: TGTGCCAGCAGCTTACCAGCGGGAACTGGTGAGCAGTACTTC

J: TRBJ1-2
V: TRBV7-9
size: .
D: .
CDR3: CASREPSGPTYGYTF
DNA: TGTGCCAGCAGGGAGCCGTCGGGGCCAACCTATGGCTACACCTTC

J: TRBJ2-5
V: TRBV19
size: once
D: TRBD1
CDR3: CASSNRDSGQETQYF
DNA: TGTGCCAGTAGTAACCGGGACAGCGGACAAGAGACCCAGTACTTC

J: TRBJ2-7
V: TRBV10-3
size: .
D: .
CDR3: CAISDGGEQYF
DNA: TGTGCCATCAGTGACGGGGGAGAGCAGTACTTC

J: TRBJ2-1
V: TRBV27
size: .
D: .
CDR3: CASSLFQGNEQFF
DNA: TGTGCCAGCAGTTTATTCCAGGGCAATGAGCAGTTCTTC